This is a list of T cell receptor beta chains from one sample in a study of cytomegalovirus exposure and HLA in healthy donors. Here immunoSEQ multiplex PCR was the method, and the copy in TCRdb shows in-frame clones only, minus some. Counted here are 150,000 to 200,000 clones, roughly four fifths occurring once; the ten biggest clones make up more than 1.5%. Specimen: PBMCs. Source of these receptors: a man aged 18 to 30 in good health and CMV-seronegative. The CDR3 runs from the conserved cysteine through the conserved F or W. D genes are given only for firm matches. Size values are once, few and many counts, or a class for expanded clones, and some rows have none.

NA	TRBJ2-7	TRBV5-6	NA	TGTGCCAGCAGCCCGACAGGACGCTACGAGCAGTACTTC	CASSPTGRYEQYF
NA	TRBJ1-6	TRBV10-3	NA	TGTGCCATCAGTGATAGGAAAGGAGGGATTAATTCACCCCTCCACTTT	CAISDRKGGINSPLHF
NA	TRBJ2-7	TRBV4-2	TRBD2	TGTGCCAGCAGCCGAGTGACTAGCGGGATCTTCTACGAGCAGTACTTC	CASSRVTSGIFYEQYF
NA	TRBJ1-2	TRBV27	NA	TGTGCCAGCAGTTTCGGGAGAGGTGACTCTAACTATGGCTACACCTTC	CASSFGRGDSNYGYTF
NA	TRBJ2-1	TRBV9	NA	TGTGCCAGCAGCGTAGAGGGCTCAGGGTCTTACAATGAGCAGTTCTTC	CASSVEGSGSYNEQFF
once	TRBJ2-6	TRBV5-1	TRBD1	TGCGCCAGCAGCTACCACAGGGGGCAGGGACTCACCGTCCTGACTTTC	CASSYHRGQGLTVLTF
NA	TRBJ2-7	TRBV7-2	TRBD1	TGTGCCAGCAGCCGGACAGGGACCGTCTACGAGCAGTACTTC	CASSRTGTVYEQYF
NA	TRBJ1-5	TRBV28	NA	TGTGCCAGCAGGGCAGGGTCTCAGCCCCAGCATTTT	CASRAGSQPQHF
NA	TRBJ2-1	TRBV5-1	TRBD1	TGCGCCACCCATTCTGGAGGACAGGGGGCAGGCGATGAGCAGTTCTTC	CATHSGGQGAGDEQFF
NA	TRBJ2-2	TRBV29-1	NA	TGCAGCGTTAAGGCCTCTGATGACCAGCGGCGCTTGGCCGGGGAGCTGTTTTTT	CSVKASDDQRRLAGELFF
NA	TRBJ2-2	TRBV5-8	TRBD1	TGTGCCAGCAGCTTGGCCACAGGGGGATACACCGGGGAGCTGTTTTTT	CASSLATGGYTGELFF
NA	TRBJ2-7	TRBV9	TRBD2	TGTGCCAGCAGCGTTCGGCGGGAGAGTTACGAGCAGTACTTC	CASSVRRESYEQYF
once	TRBJ1-1	TRBV5-6	NA	TGTGCCAGCAGCCCGCTTGAGGCCAGAAGTAACACTGAAGCTTTCTTT	CASSPLEARSNTEAFF
NA	TRBJ2-1	TRBV19	TRBD2	TGTGCCAGTAGTATAACTAGCGGGGGGGCCTACAATGAGCAGTTCTTC	CASSITSGGAYNEQFF
NA	TRBJ2-5	TRBV7-2	NA	TGTGCCAGCAGCTTAGGTACGGGGCAAGAGACCCAGTACTTC	CASSLGTGQETQYF
once	TRBJ2-3	TRBV19	NA	TGTGCCAGTAGTATGGAGGTCGGGGGGCGCACAGATACGCAGTATTTT	CASSMEVGGRTDTQYF
NA	TRBJ2-1	TRBV7-9	TRBD2	TGTGCCAGCAGCCCGACTAGCGGGGACTACAATGAGCAGTTCTTC	CASSPTSGDYNEQFF
once	TRBJ2-7	TRBV27	NA	TGTGCCAGCAGTCCTCCGGGACTTTCTTACGAGCAGTACTTC	CASSPPGLSYEQYF
NA	TRBJ1-2	TRBV29-1	TRBD1	TGCAGCGTTGAAACCGGACAGGTCGCCTATGGCTACACCTTC	CSVETGQVAYGYTF
NA	TRBJ1-6	TRBV7-2	TRBD1	TGTGCCAGCAGCTTCGTGGGACAGAGAGGATCACCCCTCCACTTT	CASSFVGQRGSPLHF
NA	TRBJ1-5	TRBV5-1	NA	TGCGCCAGCTCCGCCGGGTCGGGTTTCAATCAGCCCCAGCATTTT	CASSAGSGFNQPQHF
once	TRBJ2-1	TRBV5-4	TRBD2	TGTGCCAGCAGCGCTACTAGCGGGGGTCACAATGAGCAGTTCTTC	CASSATSGGHNEQFF
NA	TRBJ2-7	TRBV27	TRBD1	TGTGCCAGCAGTCCATCGGACAGGGACGAGCAGTACTTC	CASSPSDRDEQYF
NA	TRBJ2-7	TRBV11-2	NA	TGTGCCAGCAGCGAAGGGGCTAGGCTTGTCTACGAGCAGTACTTC	CASSEGARLVYEQYF
NA	TRBJ2-1	TRBV28	TRBD2	TGTGCCAGCAGTCGTCCTAGCGGAGCCTACAATGAGCAGTTCTTC	CASSRPSGAYNEQFF
NA	TRBJ2-2	TRBV7-9	NA	TGTGCCAGCAGATTCCGACAGGTTGACACCGGGGAGCTGTTTTTT	CASRFRQVDTGELFF